A single sample is the source of the 17 T cell receptor beta chains below, sequenced in a study of blood T cell repertoires in COVID-19. The repertoire was sequenced with immunoSEQ multiplex PCR; TCRdb's copy has only in-frame clones and lacks some. The data hold some 230,000 clones, with 75% to 90% observed a single time. The source material was PBMCs or T cells enriched from blood (not recorded which). The source of these receptors is a young woman in a cohort exposed to, infected with or recovered from COVID-19 (not recorded which).

The rearrangement joins TRBV29-1 to TRBJ2-7; tentatively, D is TRBD2 (6 bases). The CDR3 loop spans 12 amino acids. Trimming cost V 7 bases and J 3 bases, with 13 bases left between them. Germline-derived CDR1 and CDR2 are SQVTM and ANQGSEA. CDR3 protein: CSAWGVHYEQYF. In nucleotides, the CDR3 is TGCAGCGCTTGGGGGGTACACTACGAGCAGTACTTC.

The chain carries TRBV4-1 and TRBJ2-3; D is perhaps TRBD1 (6 bases). Trimming shortened V by 0 bases and J by 8 bases, and 15 bases separated the two germline ends. The CDR3 totals 15 residues. In germline, CDR1 is MGHRA, CDR2 YSYEKL. The CDR3: CASSQEGVGASTQYF. The DNA of the CDR3 is TGCGCCAGCAGCCAAGAGGGGGTGGGGGCTAGTACGCAGTATTTT.

The chain is built from TRBV4-1 and TRBJ2-7; D may be TRBD1 (6 bases). This CDR3 contains 12 residues. The V end lost 6 bases, the J end lost 3 bases, and 9 bases lay between the germline ends. Germline V gene lookup returns CDR1 MGHRA and CDR2 YSYEKL. This chain's CDR3 is CASSRGGYEQYF. CDR3 nucleotides: TGCGCCAGCAGTCGAGGGGGCTACGAGCAGTACTTC.

Only one count was recorded for this clone. This chain links TRBV2 with TRBJ2-1; 13 bases are shared with TRBD2. Trimming removed 5 bases from V and 7 bases from J; junction bases left unmatched: 5. The CDR3 extends over 15 amino acids. Germline V CDR1 and CDR2: SNHLY, FYNNEI. Here the CDR3 reads CASSLLAGGRNEQFF. In nucleotides, the CDR3 is TGTGCCAGCAGTCTACTAGCGGGGGGGCGGAATGAGCAGTTCTTC. The whole variable domain, filled in from reference TRBV2 and TRBJ2-1, reads EPEVTQTPSHQVTQMGQEVILRCVPISNHLYFYWYRQILGQKVEFLVSFYNNEISEKSEIFDDQFSVERPDGSNFTLKIRSTKLEDSAMYFCASSLLAGGRNEQFFGPGTRLTVL.

This clone appeared a single time. Here the CDR3 reads CASSPRTSLTYEQYF. The DNA for the CDR3 is TGTGCCAGCAGCCCCCGGACTAGCCTCACCTACGAGCAGTACTTC. This rearrangement joins TRBV11-3 to TRBJ2-7; 8 bases fit TRBD2. Germline V gene sequence: CDR1 SGHNT, CDR2 YENEEA. The CDR3 has 15 residues. Trimming at V came to 5 bases and at J to 2 bases, leaving 8 bases not matched to a gene.

The chain couples TRBV24-1 to TRBJ2-5, with a possible D match to TRBD1 (5 bases). The CDR3 is 13 amino acids. Germline V lookup: CDR1 KGHDR, CDR2 SFDVKD. The V end was cut by 3 bases, the J end by 3 bases, with 7 bases between. The CDR3 is CATSDPDKETQYF. CDR3 nucleotide sequence: TGTGCCACCAGTGATCCGGACAAAGAGACCCAGTACTTC.

The gene calls are TRBV5-6 and TRBJ2-6; D is possibly TRBD2 (5 bases). The CDR3 is 16 amino acids. CDR1 is SGHDT, CDR2 YYEEEE, per germline. Trimming removed 1 base at V and 1 base at J, with 9 bases between. CDR3: CASSLLPGSGANVLTF. In DNA form, the CDR3 reads TGTGCCAGCAGCTTGTTGCCGGGGTCTGGGGCCAACGTCCTGACTTTC. The variable domain in full, completed from reference TRBV5-6 and TRBJ2-6, reads DAGVTQSPTHLIKTRGQQVTLRCSPKSGHDTVSWYQQALGQGPQFIFQYYEEEERQRGNFPDRFSGHQFPNYSSELNVNALLLGDSALYLCASSLLPGSGANVLTFGAGSRLTVL.

The chain carries TRBV3-1 (or the pseudogene TRBV3-2) and TRBJ1-2; 7 nucleotides match TRBD1. Germline trimming cut 4 bases from V and 5 bases from J; bases unmatched to any gene: 10. The CDR3 totals 15 residues. Germline V gene sequence: CDR1 LGHDT, CDR2 YNNKEL (reference sequence). The CDR3 region is CASSPTSTGRYGYTF. The CDR3 nucleotides are TGTGCCAGCAGCCCCACCTCGACAGGGAGGTATGGCTACACCTTC.

The rearrangement links TRBV7-9 to TRBJ1-1; TRBD1 is a possible D gene (6 bases). The CDR3 loop spans 14 amino acids. CDR1 SEHNR and CDR2 FQNEAQ come from the germline V gene (reference sequence). V was clipped by 2 bases and J by 4 bases, with 11 bases between them. The CDR3 DNA reads as TGTGCCAGCAGCTTATCAGGGGCCCCCACTGAAGCTTTCTTT. Its translation: CASSLSGAPTEAFF.

The rearrangement joins TRBV11-2 to TRBJ1-1; 7 nucleotides match TRBD1. The CDR3 is made up of 14 amino acids. Germline V CDR1 and CDR2: SGHAT, FQNNGV. V gave up 9 bases and J gave up 1 base; unmatched junction bases: 8. CDR3 sequence (DNA): TGTGCCAGTAGGCAGGGGGTTGGGAACACTGAAGCTTTCTTT. Protein: CASRQGVGNTEAFF.

This clone appeared a few times. This chain joins TRBV28 and TRBJ1-2; 7 positions match TRBD1. Looked up from germline, CDR1 is MDHEN and CDR2 is SYDVKM. J gave up 3 bases and V 6 bases, and 1 base lay outside the gene matches. This CDR3 region has 12 residues. The CDR3 loop reads CASSGQDYGYTF. The CDR3 DNA follows: TGTGCCAGCAGCGGACAGGACTATGGCTACACCTTC.

The V gene is TRBV24-1, the J gene TRBJ2-1; 8 positions agree with TRBD1. The CDR3 length is 16 residues. CDR1 and CDR2 from the germline V gene are KGHDR and SFDVKD. Unmatched junction bases numbered 8, after V lost 6 bases and J lost 2 bases. Written as DNA, the CDR3 is TGTGCCACCAGTAAAACCGGGACAGGAGCCTACAATGAGCAGTTCTTC. Protein sequence: CATSKTGTGAYNEQFF.

This chain links TRBV27 with TRBJ2-7; D is perhaps TRBD2 (5 bases). Germline V gene sequence: CDR1 MNHEY, CDR2 SMNVEV (reference sequence). The ends were cut back, 3 bases at V and 3 bases at J, with 15 bases in the middle. This CDR3 spans 15 amino acids. The CDR3 DNA sequence: TGTGCCAGCAGTTTGTGGGAGCCGCCCCTCTACGAGCAGTACTTC. The encoded protein is CASSLWEPPLYEQYF.

This chain uses TRBV28 with TRBJ2-3, with TRBD2 identical over 9 bases. The junction had 15 bases not matched to a gene; V was cut back by 3 bases and J by 2 bases. Germline CDR1 MDHEN, CDR2 SYDVKM. CDR3 length: 19 residues. CDR3 protein: CASSFSWGAGGPLTDTQYF. The CDR3 DNA is TGTGCCAGCAGTTTTTCCTGGGGAGCGGGGGGTCCTCTCACAGATACGCAGTATTTT.

The V call is TRBV10-1, the J call TRBJ1-2, with 8 bases aligning to TRBD1. Germline CDR1 is WNHNN and CDR2 is SYGVQD (reference sequence). Trimming at V came to 6 bases and at J to 8 bases, leaving 8 bases not matched to a gene. There are 13 residues in the CDR3. The CDR3 DNA sequence: TGCGCCAGCAGCCACGACAGGGGTGAAGGCTACACCTTC. Encoded protein: CASSHDRGEGYTF.

This CDR3 reads CATQGVAGGLTSSYNEQFF. The CDR3 bases are TGTGCCACCCAAGGCGTCGCGGGGGGGCTAACTAGCTCCTACAATGAGCAGTTCTTC. The genes are TRBV7-9 and TRBJ2-1, with 9 bases fitting TRBD2. The V gene's germline CDR1 is SEHNR and CDR2 FQNEAQ (reference sequence). The V segment lost 10 bases and the J segment 0 bases; nucleotides outside the gene matches: 19. The CDR3 is made up of 19 amino acids. The full variable domain, rest sourced from reference TRBV7-9 and TRBJ2-1, is DTGVSQNPRHKITKRGQNVTFRCDPISEHNRLYWYRQTLGQGPEFLTYFQNEAQLEKSRLLSDRFSAERPKGSFSTLEIQRTEQGDSAMYLCATQGVAGGLTSSYNEQFFGPGTRLTVL.

The rearrangement uses TRBV18 and TRBJ1-5; D might be TRBD1 (5 bases). Germline V gene data show CDR1 as KGHSH and CDR2 as LQKENI. V was trimmed by 4 bases and J by 3 bases, leaving 13 bases between them. The length of the CDR3 is 15 residues. This CDR3 is CASSQGGHYNQPQHF. The CDR3 DNA is TGTGCCAGCTCACAGGGAGGACACTACAATCAGCCCCAGCATTTT.